Listed below are T cell receptor beta chains from one sample, sequenced in a study of T cell changes during pregnancy in multiple sclerosis. Measured with immunoSEQ multiplex PCR; TCRdb has only the in-frame clones, and not every one. Among 35,000 or so clones, roughly nine tenths were seen once, and the ten largest hold around 2.8%. The input for sequencing was CD4+ T cells from peripheral blood mononuclear cells, taken in the third trimester of pregnancy. The receptors shown here come from a female donor in good health, enrolled as a control in a pregnancy study. CDR3s include the opening cysteine and the closing phenylalanine or tryptophan. D genes are given only for firm matches. Some rows mark clone size as missing; the rest say once, few, many or name a class of expanded clone.

TRBJ1-1,once,15,TRBD1,TRBV18,CASSPTTGLYTEAFF,TGTGCCAGCTCACCGACGACAGGGTTGTACACTGAAGCTTTCTTT
TRBJ2-1,medium-sized,19,NA,TRBV7-9,CASSTRVGRGDFSYNEQFF,TGTGCCAGCAGCACCAGGGTCGGGCGGGGCGATTTCTCCTACAATGAGCAGTTCTTC
TRBJ2-2,NA,14,NA,TRBV14,CASSQAGWTGELFF,TGTGCCAGCAGCCAAGCGGGATGGACCGGGGAGCTGTTTTTT
TRBJ1-4,NA,13,TRBD1,TRBV28,CASTRDRAEKLFF,TGTGCCAGCACCCGCGACAGGGCGGAAAAACTGTTTTTT
TRBJ2-3,once,16,TRBD2,TRBV7-3,CASSVLTSGSTDTQYF,TGTGCCAGCAGCGTTTTGACTAGCGGGAGCACAGATACGCAGTATTTT
TRBJ2-3,once,15,TRBD1,TRBV6-5,CASSYGNRGTDTQYF,TGTGCCAGCAGTTACGGAAACAGGGGTACAGATACGCAGTATTTT
TRBJ2-5,NA,15,TRBD2,TRBV6-4,CASRFSSGAQETQYF,TGTGCCAGCAGATTTTCTAGCGGGGCCCAAGAGACCCAGTACTTC
TRBJ1-2,NA,14,NA,TRBV5-1,CASSLGGEAYGYTF,TGCGCCAGCAGCTTGGGAGGGGAGGCCTATGGCTACACCTTC
TRBJ2-7,once,15,NA,TRBV25-1,CASSDLYDRAYEQYF,TGTGCCAGCAGTGATCTCTATGACCGGGCCTACGAGCAGTACTTC
TRBJ1-1,NA,13,TRBD1,TRBV18,CASSQSGTGAAFF,TGTGCCAGCTCCCAGTCCGGGACAGGGGCAGCTTTCTTT
TRBJ2-1,NA,19,TRBD2,TRBV4-2,CASSQDKVGTSGRANEQFF,TGTGCCAGCAGCCAAGATAAGGTCGGGACTAGCGGGAGAGCCAATGAGCAGTTCTTC
TRBJ1-2,NA,16,NA,TRBV2,CASSAARTRINYGYTF,TGTGCCAGCAGTGCCGCTAGGACACGTATTAACTATGGCTACACCTTC
TRBJ2-1,NA,13,NA,TRBV7-2,CASSLGWDNEQFF,TGTGCCAGCAGCTTGGGCTGGGACAATGAGCAGTTCTTC
TRBJ2-7,NA,13,TRBD1,TRBV4-1,CASSHAGGYEQYF,TGCGCCAGCAGCCACGCAGGGGGCTACGAGCAGTACTTC
TRBJ1-5,NA,15,NA,TRBV10-2,CASSESGGEGQPQHF,TGCGCCAGCAGTGAGTCGGGCGGGGAGGGGCAGCCCCAGCATTTT